The clone carrying this TCR beta chain appeared many times. The data are from a study of kidney transplant recipient with SARS-CoV-2 infection. TCRdb analysed the reads with MiXCR anew, one entry per CDR3 protein. This table has 200,000 to 300,000 distinct CDR3 sequences, 25% to 30% appearing once. This TCR derives from a male patient aged 25 to 39 who had COVID-19 and was a kidney transplant recipient. Some T cells may be the graft donor's. The starting material was a blood sample, obtained at baseline and on roughly day 110 from a kidney transplant recipient.

Written as DNA, the CDR3 is TGTGCCTGGAGTGGGGTGGACAGGGGGCGAGAAGAGACCCAGTACTTC. Amino acid sequence: CAWSGVDRGREETQYF. The genes are TRBV30 and TRBJ2-5; TRBD1 matches 11 bases. Germline values: CDR1 GTSNPN, CDR2 SVGIG (reference sequence). The junction had 7 bases not matched to a gene; V was cut back by 1 base and J by 3 bases. CDR3 length: 16 amino acids.